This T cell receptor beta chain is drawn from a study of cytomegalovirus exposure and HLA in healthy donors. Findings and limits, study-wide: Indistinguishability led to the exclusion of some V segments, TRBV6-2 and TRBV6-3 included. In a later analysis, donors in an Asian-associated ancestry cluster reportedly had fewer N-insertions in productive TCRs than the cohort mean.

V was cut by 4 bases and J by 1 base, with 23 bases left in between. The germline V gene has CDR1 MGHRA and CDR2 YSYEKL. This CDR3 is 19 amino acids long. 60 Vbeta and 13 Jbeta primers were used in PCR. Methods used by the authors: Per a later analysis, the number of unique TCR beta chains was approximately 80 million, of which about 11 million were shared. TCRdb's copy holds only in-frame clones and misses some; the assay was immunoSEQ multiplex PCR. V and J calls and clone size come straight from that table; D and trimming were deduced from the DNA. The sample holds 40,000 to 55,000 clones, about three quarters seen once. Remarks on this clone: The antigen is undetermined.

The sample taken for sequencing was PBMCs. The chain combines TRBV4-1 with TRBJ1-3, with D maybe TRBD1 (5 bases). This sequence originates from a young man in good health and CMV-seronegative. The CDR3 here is CASSLLPVTGSMSGNTIYF. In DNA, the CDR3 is TGCGCCAGCAGCCTCCTACCCGTAACAGGTTCTATGTCTGGAAACACCATATATTTT.